This T cell receptor (beta chain) was captured by sequencing in a study of Graves' ophthalmopathy and Graves' hyperthyroidism (dated by TCRdb to about 2018). Broadly, across the study: Peripheral blood was collected at initial diagnosis, before any treatment. To explore V-J signatures distinguishing ophthalmopathy from hyperthyroidism, a discovery set of roughly 100 patients (about 44 ophthalmopathy, about 57 stable hyperthyroidism) was enrolled. Following sampling, methimazole starting at 30 mg daily was administered to hyperthyroidism patients, and high-dose intravenous methylprednisolone was administered to ophthalmopathy patients. In total, around 140 blood samples were TCR-sequenced: approximately 42 ophthalmopathy, some 72 hyperthyroidism and roughly 17 hyperthyroidism-to-ophthalmopathy patients. In several hyperthyroidism patients, the T-cell repertoire of thyroid tissue was compared with the T-cell repertoire of blood. The study used TCR beta repertoire signatures to distinguish Graves' ophthalmopathy from Graves' hyperthyroidism and to predict progression to ophthalmopathy. For independent validation, a separate cohort was made up of 18 to 20 hyperthyroidism patients plus 17 patients who later progressed from hyperthyroidism to ophthalmopathy. Study-level results and caveats: In validation, the model predicted ophthalmopathy progression with about 71% sensitivity and about 77% specificity; around twelve predicted patients were CT-confirmed with GO in a median of roughly 6.8 months. In cross-validation, the 13-signature model distinguished ophthalmopathy from stable hyperthyroidism with about 90% sensitivity and over 81% specificity, while in the test set the corresponding values were approximately 80% and 75%. No statistical method was used to predetermine the sample size, and group allocation was not hidden from the investigators. Most of the expanded thyroid clonotypes with a frequency above 0.001 were also detected in blood, and it was suggested that the thyroid immune response may be reflected by blood repertoires.

In this sample, this clonotype turned up once. What antigen it recognizes has not been identified. Base qualities are missing; no much larger clone stands one base away. Weak support is all one read offers. There are 14 amino acids in the CDR3, from cysteine to phenylalanine inclusive. The kept DNA is CDR3 alone, 42 bases in frame from the first base. CDR1 SGHTA and CDR2 FQGNSA are derived from the germline V gene. The V end loses 6 bases and the J end loses 6 bases, and a stretch of 14 bases separates them. Ophthalmopathy patients were characterized by moderately to severely active disease, a Clinical Activity Score of at least 3, a NOSPECS grade of at least 4, and a disease duration under 3 months. Patients with other autoimmune diseases, uncontrolled infections, pregnancy or lactation were excluded from the study. Clinical symptoms, serum thyroxine, TRAb, thyroid ultrasound and orbital computed tomography formed the basis of the diagnosis. PBMCs were isolated from roughly 10 ml of fresh peripheral blood by Ficoll-Paque density gradient centrifugation. Trizol reagent was used to extract the total RNA, and its quality was then checked on an Agilent 2100 Bioanalyzer.

TCR beta CDR3 regions were amplified from RNA transcripts for repertoire sequencing. The first round was an RT-PCR using HTBI primers with the Qiagen OneStep RT-PCR kit, and this first round was followed by a second-round multiplex PCR, then size selection and purification. Sequencing of the libraries was carried out on an Illumina HiSeq2000 in paired-end mode with 100 bp reads. Processing in the source paper ran as follows. SOAPnuke was used to process the reads, removing any read that contained adapters or uncalled bases, had a mean Phred below 15, or lacked an exact match to the constant primer or identifier. High-quality paired reads were merged with COPE v1.2.5. Each unique nucleotide sequence was treated as a clonotype, and MiTCR v1.1 was used to align the clonotypes to the IMGT TRB V, D and J references. The analysis was limited to V-J combinations with a frequency above 0.0001, which together covered 99.2% of the repertoires. For each V-J combination, a TCR clonal expansion and chaos score was defined as F50 clonal expansion divided by the chaos observed in the TCRdist matrix. Welch's t-statistics and random forest were used to narrow the features down to 13 V-J combinations, which were then fed into a naive Bayes classifier. The Morisita-Horn index was used to measure how similar the thyroid and blood repertoires were. The public reads were quality trimmed at Q25 with fastp and then assembled into clones with MiXCR by TCRdb, keeping productive beta chains. Under each unique CDR3 protein, matching rows form one entry showing the most common genes and DNA. TCRdb's processing, not the study's, gives the V and J calls here. Here the sample has hundreds of thousands of distinct CDR3 sequences; approximately 42% occur a single time. About 45% of the sample comes from the top ten.

The sample comprised peripheral blood. Here the chain combines TRBV7-2 and TRBJ1-4; perhaps TRBD1 is the D gene, with 5 bases matching. The TCR sequence derives from an adult man with Graves' ophthalmopathy. CDR3 reads: CASRGGIQYEKLFF. The nucleotide sequence reads TGTGCCAGCAGGGGGGGGATCCAGTATGAAAAACTGTTTTTT.